The sequence of this TCR beta chain was determined in a study of OX40 agonist ivuxolimab in advanced cancers. Study-wide background: The drug used for patients, ivuxolimab, was an agonistic anti-OX40 (CD134) antibody. Under the entry rules, prior anti-PD-1, anti-PD-L1 or anti-CTLA-4 therapy was allowed, and 40% had some.

The table came from immunoSEQ multiplex PCR; TCRdb's copy has only in-frame clones and leaves some out. This sample has about 76,000 clones; 85% to 90% occur once, and the top ten carry over 10%. Per germline, CDR1 LNHNV and CDR2 YYDKDF (reference sequence). V was trimmed by 3 bases and J by 3 bases, leaving 15 bases between them. This CDR3 comprises 15 residues. The TCR was taken from an adult with an advanced solid tumor such as melanoma, head and neck, liver or kidney cancer. The material sequenced was CD4+ or CD8+ T cells sorted from blood, taken in a trial of the OX40 agonist ivuxolimab. The gene calls are TRBV15 and TRBJ2-7; a weak D match, TRBD2 (6 bases). The CDR3: CATSRSRTNHYEQYF. The CDR3 nucleotides read TGTGCCACCAGCAGGAGTAGGACTAACCACTACGAGCAGTACTTC.